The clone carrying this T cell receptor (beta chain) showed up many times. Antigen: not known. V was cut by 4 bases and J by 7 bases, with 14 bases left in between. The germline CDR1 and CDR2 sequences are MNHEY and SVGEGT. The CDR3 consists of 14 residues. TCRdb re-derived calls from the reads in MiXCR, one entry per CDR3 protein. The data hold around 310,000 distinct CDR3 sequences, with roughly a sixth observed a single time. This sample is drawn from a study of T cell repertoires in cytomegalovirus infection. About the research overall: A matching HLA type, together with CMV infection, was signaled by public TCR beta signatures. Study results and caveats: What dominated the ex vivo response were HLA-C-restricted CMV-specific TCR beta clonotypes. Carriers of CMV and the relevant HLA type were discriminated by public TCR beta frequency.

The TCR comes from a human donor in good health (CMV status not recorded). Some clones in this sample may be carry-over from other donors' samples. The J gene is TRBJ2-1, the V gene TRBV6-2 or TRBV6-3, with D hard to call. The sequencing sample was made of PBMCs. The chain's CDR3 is CASSFRTPVNEQFF. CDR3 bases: TGTGCCAGCAGTTTTCGGACCCCAGTAAATGAGCAGTTCTTC.